This T cell receptor beta chain appears in the sequencing data of a study of identical twins. Unique molecular identifiers were in the cDNA, with template-switch universal primer binding. TCRdb processed the 5' RACE reads anew with MiXCR; each CDR3 protein has one entry. The table shows some 270,000 distinct CDR3 sequences, with approximately 8.3% occurring only once. This clonotype was detected only a few times. The same sample was also studied in work on yellow fever vaccine responses in identical twins.

Sequencing was carried out using CD8+ T cells sorted from blood. The receptor was isolated from a woman younger than 30 in good health.

The DNA of the CDR3 is TGTGCCAGCAGTGAAGAAGGTCGGATGAGCTCCTACAATGAGCAGTTCTTC. Encoded protein: CASSEEGRMSSYNEQFF. The chain links TRBV2 to TRBJ2-1; D is uncertain. Germline values: CDR1 SNHLY, CDR2 FYNNEI. This CDR3 has 17 amino acids. V was pared by 1 base and J by 0 bases, with 13 bases between.